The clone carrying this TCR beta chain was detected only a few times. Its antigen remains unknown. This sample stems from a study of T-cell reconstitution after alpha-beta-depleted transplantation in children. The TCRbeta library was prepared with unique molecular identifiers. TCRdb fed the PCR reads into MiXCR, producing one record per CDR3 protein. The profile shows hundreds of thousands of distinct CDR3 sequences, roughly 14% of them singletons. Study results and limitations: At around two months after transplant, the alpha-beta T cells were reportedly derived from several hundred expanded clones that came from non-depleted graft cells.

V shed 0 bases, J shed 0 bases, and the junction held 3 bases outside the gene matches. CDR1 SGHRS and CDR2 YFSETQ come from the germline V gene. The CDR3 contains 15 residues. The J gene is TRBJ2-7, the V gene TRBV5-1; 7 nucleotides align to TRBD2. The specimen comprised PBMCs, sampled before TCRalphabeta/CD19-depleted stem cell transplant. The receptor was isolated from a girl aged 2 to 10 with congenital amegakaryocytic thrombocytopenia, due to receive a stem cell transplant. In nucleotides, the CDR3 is TGCGCCAGCAGCTTGGATGCGGGAGACTCCTACGAGCAGTACTTC. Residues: CASSLDAGDSYEQYF. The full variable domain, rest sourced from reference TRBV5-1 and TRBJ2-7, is KAGVTQTPRYLIKTRGQQVTLSCSPISGHRSVSWYQQTPGQGLQFLFEYFSETQRNKGNFPGRFSGRQFSNSRSEMNVSTLELGDSALYLCASSLDAGDSYEQYFGPGTRLTVT.